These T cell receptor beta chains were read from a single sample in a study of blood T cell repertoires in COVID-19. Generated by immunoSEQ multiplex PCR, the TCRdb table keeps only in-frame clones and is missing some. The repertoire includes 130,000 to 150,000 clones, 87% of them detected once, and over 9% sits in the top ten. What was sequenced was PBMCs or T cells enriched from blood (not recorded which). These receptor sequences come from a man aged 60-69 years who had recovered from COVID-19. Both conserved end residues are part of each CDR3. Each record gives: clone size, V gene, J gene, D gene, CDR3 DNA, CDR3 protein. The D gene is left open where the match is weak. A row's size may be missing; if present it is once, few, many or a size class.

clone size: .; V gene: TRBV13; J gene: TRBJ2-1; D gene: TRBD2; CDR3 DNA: TGTGCCACTGCGACATATGCGGGACTAGCGGGAGTAAGTAATGAGCAGTTCTTC; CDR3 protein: CATATYAGLAGVSNEQFF
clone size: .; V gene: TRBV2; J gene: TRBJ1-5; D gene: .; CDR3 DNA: TGTGCCAGCAAAAGGGGTAGCAATCAGCCCCAGCATTTT; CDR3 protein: CASKRGSNQPQHF
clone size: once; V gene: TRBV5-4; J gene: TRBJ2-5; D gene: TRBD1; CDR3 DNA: TGTGCCAGCAGCCTCAGGACAGGGGCAAAAGAGACCCAGTACTTC; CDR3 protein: CASSLRTGAKETQYF
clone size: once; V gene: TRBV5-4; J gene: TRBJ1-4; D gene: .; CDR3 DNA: TGTGCCAGCAGCTCTGGGAGGTCCAATAATGAAAAACTGTTTTTT; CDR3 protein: CASSSGRSNNEKLFF
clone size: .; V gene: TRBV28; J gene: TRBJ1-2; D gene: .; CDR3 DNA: TGTGCCAGCGACGCCGGGGGGCCGAGTAGGAGCGGCTACACCTTC; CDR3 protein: CASDAGGPSRSGYTF
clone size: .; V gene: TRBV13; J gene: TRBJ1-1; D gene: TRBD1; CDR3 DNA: TGTGCCAGCAGCCTACAGGGGAATACTGAAGCTTTCTTT; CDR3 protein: CASSLQGNTEAFF
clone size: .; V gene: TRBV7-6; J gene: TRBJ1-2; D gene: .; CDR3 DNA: TGTGCCACCCTCGAGGGAGGACGTGGCTACACCTTC; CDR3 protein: CATLEGGRGYTF
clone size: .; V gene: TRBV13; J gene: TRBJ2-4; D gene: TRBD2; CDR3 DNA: TGTGCCAGCAGCCTCCTAGCGGGAGTTCAGTACTTC; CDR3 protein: CASSLLAGVQYF
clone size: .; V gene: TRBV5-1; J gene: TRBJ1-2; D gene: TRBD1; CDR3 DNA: TGCGCCAGCACCGTACAGGGGGCTGGAGGCTACACCTTC; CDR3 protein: CASTVQGAGGYTF
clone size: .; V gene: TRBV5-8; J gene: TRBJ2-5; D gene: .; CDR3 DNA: TGTGCCAGCAGCCCCCCGCAGTACTTC; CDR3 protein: CASSPPQYF
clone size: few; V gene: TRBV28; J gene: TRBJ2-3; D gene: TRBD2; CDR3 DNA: TGTGCCAGCAGTTACCTAGCGGGACGCACAGATACGCAGTATTTT; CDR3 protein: CASSYLAGRTDTQYF
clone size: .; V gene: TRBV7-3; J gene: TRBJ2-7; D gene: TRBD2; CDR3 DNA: TGTGCCAGCAGCTGGTCTAGCGGCTCCTACGAGCAGTACTTC; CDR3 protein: CASSWSSGSYEQYF
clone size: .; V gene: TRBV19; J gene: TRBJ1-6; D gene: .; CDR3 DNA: TGTGCCAGTAGGACAAGCTCCTATAATTCACCCCTCCACTTT; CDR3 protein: CASRTSSYNSPLHF
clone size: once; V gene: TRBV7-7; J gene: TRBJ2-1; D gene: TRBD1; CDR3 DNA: TGTGCCAGCAGCTTAGGAACACGGGGACAGGGGGTCGGTGAGCAGTTCTTC; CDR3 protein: CASSLGTRGQGVGEQFF
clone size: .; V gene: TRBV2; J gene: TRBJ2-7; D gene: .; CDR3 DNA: TGTGCCAGCAGTGTTGGCGGAGGCTACGAGCAGTACTTC; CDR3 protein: CASSVGGGYEQYF
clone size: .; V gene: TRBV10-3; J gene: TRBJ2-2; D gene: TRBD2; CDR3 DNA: TGTGCCATCAGGACCGGGGGGGCCGACACCGGGGAGCTGTTTTTT; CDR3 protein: CAIRTGGADTGELFF
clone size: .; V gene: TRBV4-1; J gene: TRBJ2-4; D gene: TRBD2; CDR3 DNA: TGCGCCAGCAGCCAAGATGGAGGGAGGGGCATTCAGTACTTC; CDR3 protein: CASSQDGGRGIQYF
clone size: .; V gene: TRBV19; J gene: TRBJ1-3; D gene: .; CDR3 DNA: TGTGCCAGTACTCACAGAGCCTCTGGAAACACCATATATTTT; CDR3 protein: CASTHRASGNTIYF
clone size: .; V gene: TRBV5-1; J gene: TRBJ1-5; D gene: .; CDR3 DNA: TGCGCCAGCAGCTTGGGAGGTGGGGGGAGCAATCAGCCCCAGCATTTT; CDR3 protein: CASSLGGGGSNQPQHF
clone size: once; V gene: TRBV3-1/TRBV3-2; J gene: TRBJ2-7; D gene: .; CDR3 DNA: TGTGCCAGCAGCCAAGACGGAGGCGAGCAGTACTTC; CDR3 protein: CASSQDGGEQYF
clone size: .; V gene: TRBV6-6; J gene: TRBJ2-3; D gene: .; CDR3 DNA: TGTGCCAGCACCGCCGGGACTTTACTCACAGATACGCAGTATTTT; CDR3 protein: CASTAGTLLTDTQYF
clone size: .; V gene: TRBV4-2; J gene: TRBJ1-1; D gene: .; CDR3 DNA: TGTGCCAGCAGCCAATTCCGGGGTGAAGCTTTCTTT; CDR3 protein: CASSQFRGEAFF
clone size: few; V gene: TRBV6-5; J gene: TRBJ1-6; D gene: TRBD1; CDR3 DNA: TGTGCCAGTAAAGGACAGGGTGATAATTCACCCCTCCACTTT; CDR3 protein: CASKGQGDNSPLHF
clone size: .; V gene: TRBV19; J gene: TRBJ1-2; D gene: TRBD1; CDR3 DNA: TGTGCCAGTAGTACCCGGGGGACAGTGGATGGCTACACCTTC; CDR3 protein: CASSTRGTVDGYTF
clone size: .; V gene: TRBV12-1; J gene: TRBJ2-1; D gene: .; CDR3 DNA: TGTGCCAGCAGCTTTGCAGGGGTCGGGACTAGCACTTACAATGAGCAGTTCTTC; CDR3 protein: CASSFAGVGTSTYNEQFF
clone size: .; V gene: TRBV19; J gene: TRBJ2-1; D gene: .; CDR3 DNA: TGTGCCAGTAGTAGTAGCGGTCCCCAGGAGCAGTTCTTC; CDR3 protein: CASSSSGPQEQFF
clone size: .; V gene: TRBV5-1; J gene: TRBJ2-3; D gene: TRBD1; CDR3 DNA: TGCGCCAGCAGCCCGTCGACAGGGGATACAGATACGCAGTATTTT; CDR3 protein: CASSPSTGDTDTQYF
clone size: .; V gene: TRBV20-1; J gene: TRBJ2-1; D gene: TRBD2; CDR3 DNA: TGCAGTGCTAGTACTAGCGGCCGCTCCTACAATGAGCAGTTCTTC; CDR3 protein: CSASTSGRSYNEQFF
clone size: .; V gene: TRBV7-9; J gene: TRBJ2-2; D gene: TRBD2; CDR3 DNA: TGTGCCAGCAGCCCCCGGGGGGGGAGGGCCATCGGGGAGCTGTTTTTT; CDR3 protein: CASSPRGGRAIGELFF
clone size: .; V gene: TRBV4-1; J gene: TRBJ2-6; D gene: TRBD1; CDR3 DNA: TGCGCCAGCAGCCATCCGGGACAGGGAACTTTTGGGGCCAACGTCCTGACTTTC; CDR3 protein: CASSHPGQGTFGANVLTF
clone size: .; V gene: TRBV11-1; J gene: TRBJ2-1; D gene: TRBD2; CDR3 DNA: TGTGCCAGCAGTCGTAGCGGGGGGTCGAAAGGCAATGAGCAGTTCTTC; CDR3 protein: CASSRSGGSKGNEQFF
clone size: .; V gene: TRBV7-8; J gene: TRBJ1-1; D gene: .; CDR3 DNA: TGTGCCAGCAGCTTAGGATACGGGGGTACTGAAGCTTTCTTT; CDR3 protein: CASSLGYGGTEAFF
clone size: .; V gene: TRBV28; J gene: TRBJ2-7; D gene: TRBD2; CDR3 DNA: TGTGCCAGCAGTTTACGCGGGGGGTACGAGCAGTACTTC; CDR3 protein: CASSLRGGYEQYF
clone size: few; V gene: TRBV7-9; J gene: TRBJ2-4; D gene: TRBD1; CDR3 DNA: TGTGCCAGCAGCCACACCCCGGGACAGGGGGTTTCCAAAAACATTCAGTACTTC; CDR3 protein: CASSHTPGQGVSKNIQYF
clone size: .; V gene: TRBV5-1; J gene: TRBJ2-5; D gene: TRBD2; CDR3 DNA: TGCGCCAGCAGCTTGATCGGGACTATCCAAGAGACCCAGTACTTC; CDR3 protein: CASSLIGTIQETQYF
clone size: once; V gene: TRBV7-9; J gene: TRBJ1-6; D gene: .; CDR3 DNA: TGTGCCAGCAGCTTCGGAGTTATTGATTCACCCCTCCACTTT; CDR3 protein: CASSFGVIDSPLHF
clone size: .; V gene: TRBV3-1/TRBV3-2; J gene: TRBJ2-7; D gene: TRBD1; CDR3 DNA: TGTGCCAGCAGCCATGACTCGGGGACAGTAACCTACGAGCAGTACTTC; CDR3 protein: CASSHDSGTVTYEQYF
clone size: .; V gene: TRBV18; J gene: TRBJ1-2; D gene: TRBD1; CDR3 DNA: TGTGCCAGCTCACTCCGACAGGGGCACGGCTACACCTTC; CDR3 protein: CASSLRQGHGYTF
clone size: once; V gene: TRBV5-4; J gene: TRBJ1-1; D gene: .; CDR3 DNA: TGTGCCACCCAAGCGAGGGAAGAAGCTTTCTTT; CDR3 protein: CATQAREEAFF
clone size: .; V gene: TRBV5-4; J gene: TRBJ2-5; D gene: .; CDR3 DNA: TGTGCCAGCAGGGAACGACAGGAGAAAGAGACCCAGTACTTC; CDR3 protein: CASRERQEKETQYF
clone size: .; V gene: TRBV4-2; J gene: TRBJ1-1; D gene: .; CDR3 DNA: TGTGCCAGCAGCCGGACTAGAGGGGACACTGAAGCTTTCTTT; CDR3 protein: CASSRTRGDTEAFF
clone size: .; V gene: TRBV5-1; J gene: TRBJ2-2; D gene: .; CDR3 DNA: TGCGCCAGCAGCTTGGTTCCGACCGGGGAGCTGTTTTTT; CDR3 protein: CASSLVPTGELFF
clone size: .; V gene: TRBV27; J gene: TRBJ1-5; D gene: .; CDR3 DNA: TGTGCCAGCAGTTTCCTCAATCAGCCCCAGCATTTT; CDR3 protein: CASSFLNQPQHF
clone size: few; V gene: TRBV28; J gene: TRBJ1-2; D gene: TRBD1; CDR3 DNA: TGTGCCAGCAGTCCAAGACAGGGCCGCCTGGCCTATGGCTACACCTTC; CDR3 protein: CASSPRQGRLAYGYTF
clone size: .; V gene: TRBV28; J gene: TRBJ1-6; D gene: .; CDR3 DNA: TGTGCCAGCATTAACCGGGGTTATAATTCACCCCTCCACTTT; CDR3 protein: CASINRGYNSPLHF
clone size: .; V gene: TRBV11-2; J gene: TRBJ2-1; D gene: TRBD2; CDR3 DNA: TGTGCCAGCAGGTGGAGCGGGAAGGCTGGTAAGCAGTTCTTC; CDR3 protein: CASRWSGKAGKQFF